This T cell receptor (beta chain) was profiled in a study of Ad26.COV2.S vaccination and SARS-CoV-2 variants. As for the study in general: Participant was drawn from the COV1001 Ad26.COV2.S trial arm.

Findings and caveats of the study: Participants given vaccine showed non-spike TCR breadth similar to that of placebo recipients.

Trimming cost V 4 bases and J 10 bases; bases outside gene matches: 9. CDR1 LNHDA and CDR2 SQIVND come from the germline V gene (reference sequence). This CDR3 spans 16 amino acids. Treatment given: some 19 received Ad26.COV2.S at low or high dose, single or two shots; roughly five received placebo; per-sample allocation not given. Sample collection was performed on day 63 after the first vaccine or placebo injection. Cohort 1b enrolled adults aged 18-55 years in Boston. In the vaccine, an Ad26 vector expressed the SARS-CoV-2 spike of the Wuhan strain. Produced via immunoSEQ multiplex PCR; TCRdb's table is partial and in-frame only. Of about 370,000 clones in the sample, approximately 89% are singletons; the top ten hold around 2%. Comments on this clone: Its antigen is currently unknown.

The source of this sequence is a person aged 18-60 years who received the Ad26.COV2.S COVID-19 vaccine or a placebo. The chain recombines TRBV19 with TRBJ2-1; 14 bases align to TRBD2. The sample here was peripheral blood, taken in a trial of Ad26.COV2.S vaccine versus placebo. CDR3 in amino acids: CASSTQTSGRAHEQFF. As DNA, the CDR3 is TGTGCCAGTAGTACCCAGACTAGCGGGAGGGCCCACGAGCAGTTCTTC.